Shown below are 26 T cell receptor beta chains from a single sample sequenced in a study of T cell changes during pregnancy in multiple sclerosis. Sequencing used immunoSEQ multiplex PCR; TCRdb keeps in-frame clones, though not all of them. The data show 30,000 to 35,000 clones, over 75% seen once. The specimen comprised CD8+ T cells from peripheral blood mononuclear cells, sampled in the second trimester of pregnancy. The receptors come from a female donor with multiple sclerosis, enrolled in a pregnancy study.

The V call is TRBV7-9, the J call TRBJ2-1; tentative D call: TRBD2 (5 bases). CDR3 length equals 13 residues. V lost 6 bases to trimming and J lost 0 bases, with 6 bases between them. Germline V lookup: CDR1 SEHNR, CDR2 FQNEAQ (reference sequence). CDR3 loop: CASRDSSYNEQFF. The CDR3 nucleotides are TGTGCCAGCAGGGACTCCTCCTACAATGAGCAGTTCTTC.

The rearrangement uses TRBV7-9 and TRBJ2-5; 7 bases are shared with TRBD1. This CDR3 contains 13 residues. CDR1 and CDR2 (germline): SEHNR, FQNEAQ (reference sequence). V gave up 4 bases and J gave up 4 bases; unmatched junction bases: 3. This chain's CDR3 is CASSSRDRETQYF. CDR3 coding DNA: TGTGCCAGCAGCTCCCGGGACAGAGAGACCCAGTACTTC.

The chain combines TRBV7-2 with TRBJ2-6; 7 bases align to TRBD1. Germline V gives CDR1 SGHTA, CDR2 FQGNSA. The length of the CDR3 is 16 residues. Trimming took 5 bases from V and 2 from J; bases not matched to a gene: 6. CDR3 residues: CASSPTGDAGANVLTF. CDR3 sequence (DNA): TGTGCCAGCAGCCCCACAGGGGACGCTGGGGCCAACGTCCTGACTTTC.

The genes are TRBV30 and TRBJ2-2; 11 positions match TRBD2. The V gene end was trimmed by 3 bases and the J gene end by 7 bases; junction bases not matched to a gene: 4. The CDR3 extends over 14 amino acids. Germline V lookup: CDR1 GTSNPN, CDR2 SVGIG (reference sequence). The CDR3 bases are TGTGCCTGGAGCCACGGGACTAGCGGCGGGGAGCTGTTTTTT. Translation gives CAWSHGTSGGELFF.

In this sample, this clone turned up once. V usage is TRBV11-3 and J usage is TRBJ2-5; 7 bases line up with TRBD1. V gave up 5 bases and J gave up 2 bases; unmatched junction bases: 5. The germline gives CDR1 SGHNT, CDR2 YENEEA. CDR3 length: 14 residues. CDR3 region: CASSHRGPQETQYF. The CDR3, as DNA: TGTGCCAGCAGCCACAGGGGACCACAAGAGACCCAGTACTTC.

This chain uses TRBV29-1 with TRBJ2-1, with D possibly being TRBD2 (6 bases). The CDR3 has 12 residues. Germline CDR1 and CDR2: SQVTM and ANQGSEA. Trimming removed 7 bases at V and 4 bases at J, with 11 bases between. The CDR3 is CSGGLSYNEQFF. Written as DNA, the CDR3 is TGCAGCGGGGGACTTTCGTACAATGAGCAGTTCTTC.

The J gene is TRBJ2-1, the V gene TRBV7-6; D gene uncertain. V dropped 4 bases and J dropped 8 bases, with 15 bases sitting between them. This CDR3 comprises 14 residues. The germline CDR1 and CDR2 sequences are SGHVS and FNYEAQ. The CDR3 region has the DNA TGTGCCAGCAGCTCCCCCGACTTAGCCGATGAGCAGTTCTTC. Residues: CASSSPDLADEQFF.

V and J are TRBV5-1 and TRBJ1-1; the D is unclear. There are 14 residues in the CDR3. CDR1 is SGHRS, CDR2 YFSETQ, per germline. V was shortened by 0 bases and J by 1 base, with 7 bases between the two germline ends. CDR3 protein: CASSLDRGNTEAFF. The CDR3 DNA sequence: TGCGCCAGCAGCTTGGATCGGGGGAACACTGAAGCTTTCTTT. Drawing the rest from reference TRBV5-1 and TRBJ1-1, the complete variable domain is KAGVTQTPRYLIKTRGQQVTLSCSPISGHRSVSWYQQTPGQGLQFLFEYFSETQRNKGNFPGRFSGRQFSNSRSEMNVSTLELGDSALYLCASSLDRGNTEAFFGQGTRLTVV.

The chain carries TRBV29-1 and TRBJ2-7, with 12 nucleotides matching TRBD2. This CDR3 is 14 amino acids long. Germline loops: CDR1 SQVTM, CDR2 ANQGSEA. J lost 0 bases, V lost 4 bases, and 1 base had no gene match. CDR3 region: CSVAGLAGSYEQYF. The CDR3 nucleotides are TGCAGCGTTGCGGGACTAGCGGGCTCCTACGAGCAGTACTTC.

CDR3 amino acids: CASSLETSGAGTDTQYF. The DNA of the CDR3 is TGCGCCAGCAGCTTGGAAACTAGCGGAGCCGGCACAGATACGCAGTATTTT. The V gene is TRBV5-1, the J gene TRBJ2-3; 8 bases are shared with TRBD2. The CDR3 is 17 amino acids. Per germline, CDR1 SGHRS and CDR2 YFSETQ. V lost 0 bases, J lost 1 base, and 7 bases stayed unmatched.

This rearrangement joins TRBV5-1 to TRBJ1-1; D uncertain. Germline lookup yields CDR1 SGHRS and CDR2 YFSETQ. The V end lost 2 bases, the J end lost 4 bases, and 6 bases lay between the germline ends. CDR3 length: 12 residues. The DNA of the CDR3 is TGCGCCAGCAGCTTCTCAGGCACTGAAGCTTTCTTT. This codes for CASSFSGTEAFF. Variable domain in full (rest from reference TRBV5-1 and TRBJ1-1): KAGVTQTPRYLIKTRGQQVTLSCSPISGHRSVSWYQQTPGQGLQFLFEYFSETQRNKGNFPGRFSGRQFSNSRSEMNVSTLELGDSALYLCASSFSGTEAFFGQGTRLTVV.

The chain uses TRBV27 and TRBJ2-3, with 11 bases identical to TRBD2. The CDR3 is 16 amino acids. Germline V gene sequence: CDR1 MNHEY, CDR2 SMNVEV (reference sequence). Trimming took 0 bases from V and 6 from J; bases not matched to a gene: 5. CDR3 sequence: CASSLSVAGGFDTQYF. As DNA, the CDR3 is TGTGCCAGCAGTTTATCGGTAGCGGGAGGGTTCGATACGCAGTATTTT.

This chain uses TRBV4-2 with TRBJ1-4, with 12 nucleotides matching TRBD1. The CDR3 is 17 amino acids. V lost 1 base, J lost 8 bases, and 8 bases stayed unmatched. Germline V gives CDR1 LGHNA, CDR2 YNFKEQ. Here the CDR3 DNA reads TGTGCCAGCAGCCAAGTAGGGACAGGGGGCGAAGGGGAAAAACTGTTTTTT. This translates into CASSQVGTGGEGEKLFF.

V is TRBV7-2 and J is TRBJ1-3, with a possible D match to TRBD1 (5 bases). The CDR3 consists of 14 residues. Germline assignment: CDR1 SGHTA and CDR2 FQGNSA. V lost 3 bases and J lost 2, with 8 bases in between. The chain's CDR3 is CASSFGTPGNTIYF. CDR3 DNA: TGTGCCAGCAGCTTCGGGACTCCTGGAAACACCATATATTTT.

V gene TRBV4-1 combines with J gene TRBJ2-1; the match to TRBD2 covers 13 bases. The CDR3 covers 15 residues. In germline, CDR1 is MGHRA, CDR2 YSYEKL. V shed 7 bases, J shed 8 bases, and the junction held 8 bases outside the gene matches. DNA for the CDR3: TGCGCCAGCACGATCGGGACTAGCGGGAACTATGAGCAGTTCTTC. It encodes CASTIGTSGNYEQFF.

The DNA for the CDR3 is TGTGCCAGCAGTTTAGGGTCCTTCCGGGATCAGCCCCAGCATTTT. It codes for CASSLGSFRDQPQHF. This chain links TRBV28 with TRBJ1-5; D is uncertain. This CDR3 contains 15 residues. Per the germline V gene, CDR1 is MDHEN and CDR2 is SYDVKM. V was clipped by 2 bases and J by 5 bases, with 13 bases between them.

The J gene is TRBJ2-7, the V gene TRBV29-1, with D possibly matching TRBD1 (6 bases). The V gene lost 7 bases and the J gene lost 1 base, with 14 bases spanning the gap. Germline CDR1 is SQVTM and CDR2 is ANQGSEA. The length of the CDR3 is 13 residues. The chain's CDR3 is CSATGIVSYEQYF. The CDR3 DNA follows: TGCAGCGCCACAGGGATCGTTTCCTACGAGCAGTACTTC.

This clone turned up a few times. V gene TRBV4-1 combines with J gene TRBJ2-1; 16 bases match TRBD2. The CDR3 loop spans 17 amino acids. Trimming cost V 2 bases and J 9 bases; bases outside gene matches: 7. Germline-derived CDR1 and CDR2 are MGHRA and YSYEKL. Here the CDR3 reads CASSQKGLAGGPGEQFF. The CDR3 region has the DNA TGCGCCAGCAGCCAAAAGGGACTAGCGGGAGGGCCGGGTGAGCAGTTCTTC.

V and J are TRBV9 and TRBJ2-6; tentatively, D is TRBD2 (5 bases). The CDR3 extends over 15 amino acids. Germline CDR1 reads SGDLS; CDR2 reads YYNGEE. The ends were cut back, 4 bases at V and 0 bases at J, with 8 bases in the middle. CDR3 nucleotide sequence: TGTGCCAGCAGCCCTCGGGGCTCTGGGGCCAACGTCCTGACTTTC. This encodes CASSPRGSGANVLTF.

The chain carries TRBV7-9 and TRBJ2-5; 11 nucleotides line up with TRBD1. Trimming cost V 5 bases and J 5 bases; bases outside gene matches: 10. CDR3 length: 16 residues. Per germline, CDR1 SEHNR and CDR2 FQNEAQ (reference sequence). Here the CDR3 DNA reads TGTGCCAGCAGCCAGCCGGGACAGGGGGGAGCCGAGACCCAGTACTTC. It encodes CASSQPGQGGAETQYF.

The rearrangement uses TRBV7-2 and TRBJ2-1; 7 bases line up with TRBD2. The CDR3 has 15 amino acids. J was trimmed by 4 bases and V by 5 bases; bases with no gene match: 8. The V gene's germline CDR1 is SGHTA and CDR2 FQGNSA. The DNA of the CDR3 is TGTGCCAGCAGCGAAGCTAGCGGAGCTTACAATGAGCAGTTCTTC. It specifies CASSEASGAYNEQFF.

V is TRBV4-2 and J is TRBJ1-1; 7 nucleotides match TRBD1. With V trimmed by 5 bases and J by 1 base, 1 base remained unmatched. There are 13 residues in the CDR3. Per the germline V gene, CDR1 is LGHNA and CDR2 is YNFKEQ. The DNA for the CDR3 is TGTGCCAGCAGCTACAGGGGGAACACTGAAGCTTTCTTT. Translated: CASSYRGNTEAFF.

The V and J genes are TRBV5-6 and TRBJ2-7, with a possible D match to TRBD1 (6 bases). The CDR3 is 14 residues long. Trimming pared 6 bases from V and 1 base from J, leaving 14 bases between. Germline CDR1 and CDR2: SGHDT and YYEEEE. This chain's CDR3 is CASIVQGGSYEQYF. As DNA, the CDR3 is TGTGCCAGCATCGTACAGGGTGGATCCTACGAGCAGTACTTC.

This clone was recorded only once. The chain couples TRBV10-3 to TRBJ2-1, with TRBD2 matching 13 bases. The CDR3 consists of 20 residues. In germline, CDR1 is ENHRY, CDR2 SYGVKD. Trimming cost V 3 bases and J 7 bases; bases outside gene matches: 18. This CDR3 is CAISEGRRTSGRERINEQFF. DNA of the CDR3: TGTGCCATCAGTGAAGGTAGGCGAACTAGCGGGAGGGAGCGGATAAATGAGCAGTTCTTC.

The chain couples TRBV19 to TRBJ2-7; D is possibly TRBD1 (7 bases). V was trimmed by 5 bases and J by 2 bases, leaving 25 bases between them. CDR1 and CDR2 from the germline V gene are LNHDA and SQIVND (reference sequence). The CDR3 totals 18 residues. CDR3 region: CASSAGAGGSGYPYEQYF. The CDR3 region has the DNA TGTGCCAGTAGTGCTGGCGCAGGGGGGTCCGGGTATCCCTACGAGCAGTACTTC.

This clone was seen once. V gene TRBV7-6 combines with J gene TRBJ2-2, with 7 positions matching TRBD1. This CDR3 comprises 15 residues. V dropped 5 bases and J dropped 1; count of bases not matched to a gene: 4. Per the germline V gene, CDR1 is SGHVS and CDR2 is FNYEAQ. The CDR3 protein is CASSPGTVNTGELFF. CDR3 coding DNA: TGTGCCAGCAGCCCCGGGACAGTGAACACCGGGGAGCTGTTTTTT.